This entry lists 4 T cell receptor beta chains sequenced from one sample in a study of T-cell reconstitution after alpha-beta-depleted transplantation in children. Library preparation (for TCRbeta) was performed with unique molecular identifiers. Using its own MiXCR run on the PCR reads, TCRdb lists one record per CDR3 protein. The sample includes 90,000 to 100,000 distinct CDR3 sequences, less than 25% seen only once; the top ten take 20% to 25%. Sequencing used PBMCs, obtained before TCRalphabeta/CD19-depleted stem cell transplant. All receptors derive from a boy aged 2 to 10 with acute lymphoblastic leukemia, due to receive a stem cell transplant.

This sequence joins TRBV29-1 and TRBJ1-1; tentative D call: TRBD1 (5 bases). Trimming left V 8 bases short and J 4 bases short, with 17 bases between. This CDR3 has 13 amino acids. Germline values: CDR1 SQVTM, CDR2 ANQGSEA. CDR3 coding DNA: TGCAGCTACCGGGAGGGGAGCTTCACTGAAGCTTTCTTT. It encodes CSYREGSFTEAFF.

This clonotype was recorded a few times. The chain links TRBV4-3 to TRBJ2-1; 8 nucleotides match TRBD1. Looked up from germline, CDR1 is LGHNA and CDR2 is YSLEER. V trimming: 6 bases; J trimming: 4 bases; junction bases outside the gene matches: 8. CDR3 length: 15 amino acids. The CDR3 DNA sequence: TGCGCCAGCAGAGGAGCAGGGGGCGCTTACAATGAGCAGTTCTTC. Protein sequence: CASRGAGGAYNEQFF.

This clonotype was detected a few times. The rearrangement links TRBV28 to TRBJ1-5, with D hard to call. V shed 6 bases and J shed 3 bases, with 6 bases lying between them. There are 12 residues in the CDR3. Germline V gene sequence: CDR1 MDHEN, CDR2 SYDVKM. The CDR3 sequence is CASSKYNQPQHF. For the CDR3, the DNA is TGTGCCAGCAGCAAGTACAATCAGCCCCAGCATTTT.

This clonotype was recorded many times. The chain joins TRBV5-1 to TRBJ2-7; the D gene is possibly TRBD2 (6 bases). This CDR3 has 13 residues. Trimming removed 6 bases from V and 6 bases from J, with 16 bases in between. CDR1 and CDR2 (germline): SGHRS, YFSETQ. CDR3 amino acids: CASIREGGGEQYF. Written as DNA, the CDR3 is TGCGCCAGCATTCGTGAGGGAGGAGGCGAGCAGTACTTC. Looking up the rest from reference TRBV5-1 and TRBJ2-7 gives the full variable domain: KAGVTQTPRYLIKTRGQQVTLSCSPISGHRSVSWYQQTPGQGLQFLFEYFSETQRNKGNFPGRFSGRQFSNSRSEMNVSTLELGDSALYLCASIREGGGEQYFGPGTRLTVT.